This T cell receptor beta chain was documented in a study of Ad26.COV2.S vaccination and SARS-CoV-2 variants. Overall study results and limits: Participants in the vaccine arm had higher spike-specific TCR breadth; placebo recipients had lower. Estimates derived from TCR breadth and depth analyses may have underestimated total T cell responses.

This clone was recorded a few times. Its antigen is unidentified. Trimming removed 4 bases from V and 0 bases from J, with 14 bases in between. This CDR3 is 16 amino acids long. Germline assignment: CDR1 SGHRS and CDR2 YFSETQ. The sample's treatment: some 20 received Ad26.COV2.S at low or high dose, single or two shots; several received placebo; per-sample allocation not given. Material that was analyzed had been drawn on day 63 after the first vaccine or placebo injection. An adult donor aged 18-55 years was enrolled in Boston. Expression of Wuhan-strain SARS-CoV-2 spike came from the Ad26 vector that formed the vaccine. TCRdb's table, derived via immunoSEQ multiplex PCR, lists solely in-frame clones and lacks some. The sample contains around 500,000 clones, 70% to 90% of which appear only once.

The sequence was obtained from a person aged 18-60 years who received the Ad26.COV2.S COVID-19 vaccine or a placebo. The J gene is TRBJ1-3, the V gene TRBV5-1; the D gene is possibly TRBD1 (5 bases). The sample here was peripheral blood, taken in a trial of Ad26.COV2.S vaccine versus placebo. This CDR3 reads CASSPGAASSGNTIYF. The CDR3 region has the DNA TGCGCCAGCAGCCCCGGGGCAGCGAGCTCTGGAAACACCATATATTTT.